The entry below gives a single TCR beta chain sequence along with its context. The target antigen is unknown. TCRdb reanalysed the reads using MiXCR and keeps one entry per CDR3 protein. The sample contains around 740,000 distinct CDR3 sequences, roughly a third of which appear only once. The record originates from a study of T cell repertoires in cytomegalovirus infection. In the study overall: CMV infection and matching HLA type were both indicated by public TCR beta signatures.

The CDR3 totals 16 residues. Germline trimming cut 1 base from V and 4 bases from J; bases unmatched to any gene: 6. CDR1 and CDR2 (germline): LNHDA, SQIVND (reference sequence). Study-level points and caveats: Totalled public TCR beta family frequency picked out people who carried CMV plus the relevant HLA. The ex vivo response showed dominance by HLA-C-restricted CMV-specific TCR beta clonotypes.

The sequenced sample consisted of PBMCs. The chain is built from TRBV19 and TRBJ1-5, with 8 positions matching TRBD1. The receptor was derived from a human donor in good health (CMV status not recorded). Some clones in this sample may be carry-over from other donors' samples. CDR3 loop: CASSIAGTGGNQPQHF. CDR3 sequence (DNA): TGTGCCAGTAGTATAGCGGGGACAGGTGGGAATCAGCCCCAGCATTTT.